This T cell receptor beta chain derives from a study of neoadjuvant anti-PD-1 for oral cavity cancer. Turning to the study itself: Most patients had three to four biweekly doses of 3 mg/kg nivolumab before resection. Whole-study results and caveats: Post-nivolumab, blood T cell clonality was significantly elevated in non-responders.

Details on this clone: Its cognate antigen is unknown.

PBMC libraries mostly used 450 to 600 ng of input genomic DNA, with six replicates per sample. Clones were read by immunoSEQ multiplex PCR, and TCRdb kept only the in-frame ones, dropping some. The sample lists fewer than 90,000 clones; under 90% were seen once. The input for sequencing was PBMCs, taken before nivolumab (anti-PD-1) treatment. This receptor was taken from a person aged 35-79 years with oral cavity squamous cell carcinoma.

Here the CDR3 reads CAWSGRMNTGELFF. The CDR3 DNA reads as TGTGCCTGGAGTGGACGGATGAACACCGGGGAGCTGTTTTTT. The chain uses TRBV30 and TRBJ2-2; D gene unclear. V lost 1 base to trimming and J lost 1 base, with 7 bases between them. Germline-derived CDR1 and CDR2 are GTSNPN and SVGIG (reference sequence). CDR3 length: 14 amino acids.